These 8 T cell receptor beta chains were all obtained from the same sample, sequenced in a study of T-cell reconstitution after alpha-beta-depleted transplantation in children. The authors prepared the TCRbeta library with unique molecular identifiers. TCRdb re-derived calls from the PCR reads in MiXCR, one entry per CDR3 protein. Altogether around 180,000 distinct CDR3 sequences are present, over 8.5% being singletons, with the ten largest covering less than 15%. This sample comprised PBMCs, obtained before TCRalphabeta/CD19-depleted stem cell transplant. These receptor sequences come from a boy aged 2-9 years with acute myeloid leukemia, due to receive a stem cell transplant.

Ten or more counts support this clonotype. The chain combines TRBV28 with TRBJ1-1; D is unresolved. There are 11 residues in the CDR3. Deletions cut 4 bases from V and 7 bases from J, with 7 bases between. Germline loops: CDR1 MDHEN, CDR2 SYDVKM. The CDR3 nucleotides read TGTGCCAGCAGTTGGGAATATGAAGCTTTCTTT. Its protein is CASSWEYEAFF. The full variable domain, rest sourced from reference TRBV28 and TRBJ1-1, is DVKVTQSSRYLVKRTGEKVFLECVQDMDHENMFWYRQDPGLGLRLIYFSYDVKMKEKGDIPEGYSVSREKKERFSLILESASTNQTSMYLCASSWEYEAFFGQGTRLTVV.

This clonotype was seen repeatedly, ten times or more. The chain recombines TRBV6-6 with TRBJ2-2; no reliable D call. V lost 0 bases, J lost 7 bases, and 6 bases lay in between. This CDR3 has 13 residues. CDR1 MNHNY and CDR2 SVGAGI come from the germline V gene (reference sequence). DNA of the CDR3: TGTGCCAGCAGTTACTCGGGCGGCGGGGAGCTGTTTTTT. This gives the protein CASSYSGGGELFF.

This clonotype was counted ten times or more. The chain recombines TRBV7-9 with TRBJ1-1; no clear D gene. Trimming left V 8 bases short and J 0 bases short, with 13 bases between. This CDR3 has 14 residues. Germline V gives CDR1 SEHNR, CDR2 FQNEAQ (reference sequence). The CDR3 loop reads CASVDGAMNTEAFF. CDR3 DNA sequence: TGTGCCAGCGTTGACGGAGCTATGAACACTGAAGCTTTCTTT.

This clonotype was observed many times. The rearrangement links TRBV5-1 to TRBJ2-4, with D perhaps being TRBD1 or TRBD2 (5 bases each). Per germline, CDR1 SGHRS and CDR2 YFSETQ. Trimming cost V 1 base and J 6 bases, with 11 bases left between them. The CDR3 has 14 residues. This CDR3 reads CASSLIGTGNIQYF. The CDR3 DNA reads TGCGCCAGCAGCTTGATCGGGACGGGAAACATTCAGTACTTC.

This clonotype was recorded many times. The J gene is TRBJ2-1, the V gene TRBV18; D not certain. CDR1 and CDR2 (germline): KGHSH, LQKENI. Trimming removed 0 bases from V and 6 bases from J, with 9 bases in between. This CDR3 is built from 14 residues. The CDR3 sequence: CASSPPHSSNEQFF. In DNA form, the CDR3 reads TGTGCCAGCTCACCACCGCATAGCAGCAATGAGCAGTTCTTC.

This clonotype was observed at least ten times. The CDR3 region is CASSSAGLGTEAFF. DNA for the CDR3: TGTGCCAGCAGCTCTGCAGGGCTGGGCACTGAAGCTTTCTTT. The V and J genes are TRBV7-9 and TRBJ1-1; tentative D call: TRBD1 (5 bases). The CDR3 has 14 residues. Trimming removed 4 bases from V and 4 bases from J, with 13 bases in between. Germline CDR1 reads SEHNR; CDR2 reads FQNEAQ (reference sequence).

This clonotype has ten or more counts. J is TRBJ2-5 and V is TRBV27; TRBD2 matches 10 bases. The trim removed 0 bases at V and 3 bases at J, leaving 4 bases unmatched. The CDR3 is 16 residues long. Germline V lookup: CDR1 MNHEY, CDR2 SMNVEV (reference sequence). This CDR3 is CASSLSASGGKETQYF. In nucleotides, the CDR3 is TGTGCCAGCAGTTTATCGGCTAGCGGGGGAAAAGAGACCCAGTACTTC.

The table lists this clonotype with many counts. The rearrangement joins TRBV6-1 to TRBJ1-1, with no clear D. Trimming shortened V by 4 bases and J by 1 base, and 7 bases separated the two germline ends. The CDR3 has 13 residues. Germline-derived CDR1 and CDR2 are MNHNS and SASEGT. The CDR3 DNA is TGTGCCAGCAGTGTCTTCGGGAACACTGAAGCTTTCTTT. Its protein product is CASSVFGNTEAFF.